The rows below give T cell receptor beta chains drawn from one sample of a study of T cells in Graves' hyperthyroidism and ophthalmopathy. TCRdb passed the multiplex PCR reads through MiXCR, listing each CDR3 protein once. The sample has about 840,000 distinct CDR3 sequences, roughly 40% seen once. The sample taken for sequencing was blood. The receptors derive from a man younger than 35 with Graves' hyperthyroidism. The CDR3 runs from the conserved cysteine through the conserved F or W. A D gene is named only where the DNA matches it firmly. The size of a clone is reported for some rows only, either as once, few or many, or as a class for expanded clones.

TRBJ1-4,many,13,-,TRBV14,TGTGCCAGCAGCCAAGGGGACGGCTTGAGGCTGTTTTTT,CASSQGDGLRLFF
TRBJ2-7,-,12,-,TRBV19,TGTGCCACTCGGGACACCTCCTACGAGCAGTACTTC,CATRDTSYEQYF
TRBJ2-7,-,13,-,TRBV6-1,TGTGCCAGCAGTCCGACGGATCCCTACGAGCAGTACTTC,CASSPTDPYEQYF
TRBJ1-1,few,15,-,TRBV7-6,TGTGCCAGCAGCTACCTGGGGTCCGGGGCCACTGAAGCTTTCTTT,CASSYLGSGATEAFF
TRBJ2-2,-,11,-,TRBV20-1,TGCAGTGCTAGTACAGCCGGGGAGCTGTTTTTT,CSASTAGELFF
TRBJ2-2,-,16,TRBD1,TRBV5-4,TGTGCCAGCAGCTTGGCTAGGACAGGGGGGACCGGGGAGCTGTTTTTT,CASSLARTGGTGELFF
TRBJ1-3,-,13,-,TRBV14,TGTGCCACCACCGTCAGCTCTGGAAACACCATATATTTT,CATTVSSGNTIYF
TRBJ2-2,-,15,-,TRBV19,TGTGCCAGTAGTTGGGACCAAAACGTCGCCGGGGAGCTGTTTTTT,CASSWDQNVAGELFF
TRBJ2-2,-,11,-,TRBV25-1,TGTGCCAGCCTGACGACCGGGGAGCTGTTTTTT,CASLTTGELFF
TRBJ1-1,-,14,-,TRBV7-3,TGTGCCAGCAGCTTAATTTTGGGTTACACTGAAGCTTTCTTT,CASSLILGYTEAFF
TRBJ1-1,many,13,-,TRBV14,TGTGCCAGCAGCCAGGAGTTGAACACTGAAGCTTTCTTT,CASSQELNTEAFF
TRBJ2-7,few,13,-,TRBV20-1,TGCAGTGCTAGAGTAGGGTTCTGGTACGAGCAGTACTTC,CSARVGFWYEQYF
TRBJ2-7,-,15,TRBD1,TRBV11-2,TGTGCCAGCAGCGGTCCCGGGACAGGGGTGGGGGAGCAGTACTTC,CASSGPGTGVGEQYF
TRBJ1-5,few,17,-,TRBV12-3/TRBV12-4,TGTGCCAGCAGTTTCATCGCGGGGTCAGAGGGCAATCAGCCCCAGCATTTT,CASSFIAGSEGNQPQHF
TRBJ1-3,many,13,-,TRBV7-2,TGTGCCAGCAGCCTGAAGACGGGAAACACCATATATTTT,CASSLKTGNTIYF
TRBJ1-5,-,16,-,TRBV2,TGTGCCAGCAGTGAAGGTGTGGCAGGGGGCAATCAGCCCCAGCATTTT,CASSEGVAGGNQPQHF
TRBJ2-2,-,15,TRBD2,TRBV12-3/TRBV12-4,TGTGCCAGCAGTCATCTAGCGGACAACACCGGGGAGCTGTTTTTT,CASSHLADNTGELFF
TRBJ2-5,many,13,-,TRBV7-6,TGTGCCAGCAGTTCCACGAAGGGGGAGACCCAGTACTTC,CASSSTKGETQYF
TRBJ1-1,-,14,TRBD1,TRBV6-5,TGTGCCAGCTTTAACCGGGACAGGGGGTGGGAAGCTTTCTTT,CASFNRDRGWEAFF
TRBJ1-2,-,15,-,TRBV29-1,TGCAGCGTTGAGGAAGGGGACACCGGGGACTATGGCTACACCTTC,CSVEEGDTGDYGYTF
TRBJ2-1,-,14,-,TRBV7-3,TGTGCCAGCAGCTTAACAGCCGGAGCCCATGAGCAGTTCTTC,CASSLTAGAHEQFF
TRBJ2-2,-,13,-,TRBV6-2/TRBV6-3,TGTGCCAGCAGTCAACTCCGGTCCGGGGAGCTGTTTTTT,CASSQLRSGELFF
TRBJ1-6,-,14,-,TRBV2,TGTGCCAGCAGACTGACAGGTCAGAATTCACCCCTCCACTTT,CASRLTGQNSPLHF
TRBJ1-1,-,15,-,TRBV5-4,TGTGCCAGCAGCCCGAAGGGAGCCTCGGGGACTGAAGCTTTCTTT,CASSPKGASGTEAFF
TRBJ2-7,-,15,TRBD2,TRBV20-1,TGCAGTGCTACAAGACTAGCGGGAGGGAACTACGAGCAGTACTTC,CSATRLAGGNYEQYF
TRBJ2-5,many,15,TRBD2,TRBV25-1,TGTGCCAGCAGTGGGAGCGGGAGTTTGGAAGAGACCCAGTACTTC,CASSGSGSLEETQYF
TRBJ2-7,-,15,TRBD2,TRBV7-2,TGCGCCAGCAGCCTCGGGACTAGCGGGGAGTACGAGCAGTACTTC,CASSLGTSGEYEQYF
TRBJ1-2,-,17,-,TRBV7-2,TGTGCCAGCAGCTTGAATCTATTGGGCAGCCACAATTATGGCTACACCTTC,CASSLNLLGSHNYGYTF
TRBJ1-3,-,14,-,TRBV19,TGTGCCAGTAGTACACCTGAGTCCGGAAACACCATATATTTT,CASSTPESGNTIYF
TRBJ2-7,many,13,TRBD2,TRBV20-1,TGCAGTGCTAGTAGGGGGACTAGGTACGAGCAGTACTTC,CSASRGTRYEQYF
TRBJ1-3,-,13,TRBD1,TRBV25-1,TGTGCCAGCCTGGACAGGGCCGGAAACACCATATATTTT,CASLDRAGNTIYF
TRBJ2-5,-,15,-,TRBV9,TGTGCCAGCGCGCACGGGGGGCAAGTAGGAGAGACCCAGTACTTC,CASAHGGQVGETQYF
TRBJ1-1,-,16,-,TRBV7-2,TGTGCCAGCAGCCAAGATCGGGACATATCGAACACTGAAGCTTTCTTT,CASSQDRDISNTEAFF
TRBJ2-5,few,15,-,TRBV12-3/TRBV12-4,TGTGCCAGCAGTTTAGGGACCGGGAACCAAGAGACCCAGTACTTC,CASSLGTGNQETQYF
TRBJ1-3,many,14,-,TRBV7-2,TGTGCCAGCAGCTTAGTCACGGGAGGAAACACCATATATTTT,CASSLVTGGNTIYF
TRBJ2-3,many,13,TRBD1,TRBV10-3,TGTGCCATTGGAACAGGGGGCACAGATACGCAGTATTTT,CAIGTGGTDTQYF
TRBJ2-2,many,17,-,TRBV15,TGTGCCACCAGCAGAGGTCAGACAGGAACGAACACCGGGGAGCTGTTTTTT,CATSRGQTGTNTGELFF
TRBJ2-7,few,14,-,TRBV20-1,TGCAGTGCTATAAGGGGCTCGCAGGGCTACGAGCAGTACTTC,CSAIRGSQGYEQYF
TRBJ1-5,once,15,TRBD1,TRBV10-3,TGTGCCATCAGGGAGACAGGGGCAAGCAATCAGCCCCAGCATTTT,CAIRETGASNQPQHF
TRBJ1-5,many,13,TRBD1,TRBV10-2,TGCGCCAGCGGGGCAGGGGGGAATCAGCCCCAGCATTTT,CASGAGGNQPQHF
TRBJ1-1,-,13,-,TRBV29-1,TGCAGCGTTGGCCAGGGCATGGACACTGAAGCTTTCTTT,CSVGQGMDTEAFF
TRBJ1-2,few,12,-,TRBV12-3/TRBV12-4,TGTGCCATAAAAGGGGTGATGGGGGGCTACACCTTC,CAIKGVMGGYTF
TRBJ2-1,-,16,TRBD2,TRBV7-2,TGTGCCAGCAGCTCGCAAAGACTAGCGGGTGGAGGAGAGCAGTTCTTC,CASSSQRLAGGGEQFF
TRBJ1-1,-,13,-,TRBV29-1,TGCAGCGTTGGGTCCGGCGTTTACACTGAAGCTTTCTTT,CSVGSGVYTEAFF
TRBJ2-5,many,14,TRBD2,TRBV10-3,TGTGCCTCCCAAGATAAGGGAGGGGAAGAGACCCAGTACTTC,CASQDKGGEETQYF
TRBJ1-6,few,12,-,TRBV27,TGTGCCAGCCGGGACACTTATTCACCCCTCCACTTT,CASRDTYSPLHF
TRBJ2-7,-,15,TRBD1,TRBV6-6,TGTGCCAGCAGCTTACAGGGGCGCGTATTCGACGAGCAGTACTTC,CASSLQGRVFDEQYF
TRBJ1-1,-,16,-,TRBV11-2,TGTGCCAGCAGCTTAGGACTCCAGGGAATGAACACTGAAGCTTTCTTT,CASSLGLQGMNTEAFF
TRBJ2-5,many,13,-,TRBV29-1,TGCAGCGCGGCCGGGACACCACAAGAGACCCAGTACTTC,CSAAGTPQETQYF
TRBJ1-1,many,14,-,TRBV19,TGTGCCAGTAGTATACGGGCCCTGAACACTGAAGCTTTCTTT,CASSIRALNTEAFF
TRBJ1-6,-,12,-,TRBV7-2,TGTGCCAGCAGCAGCGCGGATTCACCCCTCCACTTT,CASSSADSPLHF